Shown below are 26 T cell receptor beta chains from a single sample sequenced in a study of T cell changes during pregnancy in multiple sclerosis. TCRdb's table, derived via immunoSEQ multiplex PCR, lists solely in-frame clones and lacks some. Among tens of thousands of clones listed, roughly 88% were seen once. Source: peripheral blood, taken in the second trimester of pregnancy. These receptors were collected from a female donor in good health, enrolled as a control in a pregnancy study.

The chain links TRBV19 to TRBJ1-5; no clear D. The V end was cut by 7 bases, the J end by 0 bases, with 10 bases between. Germline CDR1 is LNHDA and CDR2 is SQIVND (reference sequence). This CDR3 is built from 14 residues. The CDR3 loop reads CASNWGASNQPQHF. Written as DNA, the CDR3 is TGTGCCAGTAATTGGGGAGCTAGCAATCAGCCCCAGCATTTT.

The chain combines TRBV11-3 with TRBJ1-1; D may be TRBD1 (6 bases). The CDR3 loop spans 14 amino acids. Germline V gives CDR1 SGHNT, CDR2 YENEEA. V was trimmed by 5 bases and J by 7 bases, leaving 17 bases between them. CDR3 DNA: TGTGCCAGCAGCCCCGGGCAGGGGACAATTGAAGCTTTCTTT. It is translated as CASSPGQGTIEAFF.

The chain has TRBV30 and TRBJ2-3, with TRBD1 as a possible D gene (7 bases). V lost 5 bases and J 6 bases, leaving 9 bases between the germline ends. There are 11 residues in the CDR3. From germline, CDR1 is GTSNPN and CDR2 SVGIG (reference sequence). The CDR3: CAWSGGDTQYF. Here the CDR3 DNA reads TGTGCCTGGTCAGGGGGGGATACGCAGTATTTT. Combining the CDR3 with reference TRBV30 and TRBJ2-3 gives the whole variable domain SQTIHQWPATLVQPVGSPLSLECTVEGTSNPNLYWYRQAAGRGLQLLFYSVGIGQISSEVPQNLSASRPQDRQFILSSKKLLLSDSGFYLCAWSGGDTQYFGPGTRLTVL.

V and J are TRBV18 and TRBJ2-4; no clear D gene. V was clipped by 3 bases and J by 0 bases, with 3 bases between them. The germline gives CDR1 KGHSH, CDR2 LQKENI. The CDR3 runs 13 residues. CDR3 sequence reads: CASSPLAKNIQYF. As DNA, the CDR3 is TGTGCCAGCTCACCTCTAGCCAAAAACATTCAGTACTTC.

This clone appeared a single time. The V and J genes are TRBV5-8 and TRBJ1-2, with 8 bases lining up with TRBD1. The trim removed 5 bases at V and 5 bases at J, leaving 5 bases unmatched. Germline lookup yields CDR1 SGHTS and CDR2 YDEGEE. The CDR3 extends over 13 amino acids. This CDR3 is CASRQDRVYGYTF. CDR3 nucleotide sequence: TGTGCCAGCAGACAGGACAGGGTTTATGGCTACACCTTC.

The V and J genes are TRBV6-5 and TRBJ1-2; D possibly corresponds to TRBD1 (6 bases). Germline V gene data show CDR1 as MNHEY and CDR2 as SVGAGI. Trimming removed 0 bases at V and 8 bases at J, with 13 bases between. This CDR3 contains 14 residues. The CDR3, as DNA: TGTGCCAGCAGTTACTCTACAGGGAATTTGGGCTACACCTTC. Protein sequence: CASSYSTGNLGYTF.

The chain couples TRBV30 to TRBJ2-1; 10 bases are a match to TRBD2. The germline gives CDR1 GTSNPN, CDR2 SVGIG (reference sequence). Trimming took 3 bases from V and 8 from J; bases not matched to a gene: 4. CDR3 length: 13 amino acids. CDR3: CAWRASGSYEQFF. The CDR3 region has the DNA TGTGCCTGGAGGGCTAGCGGGAGCTATGAGCAGTTCTTC.

The chain is built from TRBV7-2 and TRBJ2-7; TRBD2 might be the D (6 bases). Germline V lookup: CDR1 SGHTA, CDR2 FQGNSA. The CDR3 covers 14 residues. V lost 1 base and J lost 3, with 10 bases in between. In nucleotides, the CDR3 is TGTGCCAGCAGCTTAGGTACGGGGGTCTACGAGCAGTACTTC. Translating it yields CASSLGTGVYEQYF. The variable domain in full, with the rest retrieved from reference TRBV7-2 and TRBJ2-7, is GAGVSQSPSNKVTEKGKDVELRCDPISGHTALYWYRQSLGQGLEFLIYFQGNSAPDKSGLPSDRFSAERTGGSVSTLTIQRTQQEDSAVYLCASSLGTGVYEQYFGPGTRLTVT.

The rearrangement joins TRBV19 to TRBJ2-3, with a weak D call TRBD2 (6 bases). CDR1 and CDR2 from the germline V gene are LNHDA and SQIVND (reference sequence). The CDR3 length is 15 residues. With 3 bases removed from V and 0 bases from J, the gap between germline ends came to 10 bases. The chain's CDR3 is CASSIRGASTDTQYF. As DNA, the CDR3 is TGTGCCAGTAGTATCCGCGGGGCTAGCACAGATACGCAGTATTTT.

The chain is built from TRBV27 and TRBJ2-1; 10 bases align to TRBD2. Germline V gene lookup returns CDR1 MNHEY and CDR2 SMNVEV (reference sequence). The ends lost 2 bases at V and 4 bases at J; junction bases unmatched: 11. The CDR3 is 18 amino acids. CDR3 sequence reads: CASSLATPLAGEYNEQFF. The CDR3 DNA sequence: TGTGCCAGCAGTTTAGCAACCCCGCTAGCGGGAGAATACAATGAGCAGTTCTTC.

CDR3 sequence (DNA): TGTGCCAGCAGTGATTCGGCAGGGGGTTCCTATAATTCACCCCTCCACTTT. Protein sequence: CASSDSAGGSYNSPLHF. The gene calls are TRBV2 and TRBJ1-6, with 7 bases matching TRBD1. This CDR3 is built from 17 residues. Germline V gene data show CDR1 as SNHLY and CDR2 as FYNNEI. V lost 3 bases to trimming and J lost 1 base; unmatched junction nucleotides: 6.

The chain has TRBV18 and TRBJ2-3; D is unresolved. V gave up 2 bases and J gave up 4 bases, with 10 bases separating them. The germline gives CDR1 KGHSH, CDR2 LQKENI. The CDR3 totals 14 residues. CDR3 region: CASSPTHLADTQYF. Here the CDR3 DNA reads TGTGCCAGCTCACCAACTCATCTCGCAGATACGCAGTATTTT.

The CDR3 DNA reads as TGTGCCAGCAGTGAAGCGCTTGGGAGCGCCCAAGAGACCCAGTACTTC. Its protein is CASSEALGSAQETQYF. V is TRBV2 and J is TRBJ2-5; TRBD2 is a possible D gene (5 bases). The CDR3 loop spans 16 amino acids. Germline V lookup: CDR1 SNHLY, CDR2 FYNNEI. The V end lost 0 bases, the J end lost 1 base, and 12 bases lay between the germline ends.

CDR3 nucleotide sequence: TGCGCCAGCAGCCACCCGACTCGCACAGATACGCAGTATTTT. It encodes CASSHPTRTDTQYF. This chain connects TRBV4-1 to TRBJ2-3, with D hard to call. V lost 3 bases, J lost 1 base, and 8 bases lay in between. From germline, CDR1 is MGHRA and CDR2 YSYEKL. The CDR3 has 14 amino acids.

The chain is built from TRBV15 and TRBJ2-7; 8 bases are shared with TRBD2. V was pared by 5 bases and J by 2 bases, with 14 bases of the junction left unmatched. CDR3 size: 17 residues. Germline values: CDR1 LNHNV, CDR2 YYDKDF (reference sequence). CDR3 bases: TGTGCCACCAGCGTCCCGGCGGGGGGAGCCGAGGCCTACGAGCAGTACTTC. Amino acids: CATSVPAGGAEAYEQYF.

The J gene is TRBJ1-5, the V gene TRBV27; 7 bases map to TRBD1. The CDR3 is made up of 15 amino acids. V lost 7 bases, J lost 3 bases, and 9 bases stayed unmatched. Per germline, CDR1 MNHEY and CDR2 SMNVEV (reference sequence). The CDR3 DNA sequence: TGTGCCAGCACCGAGACAGGGTTTGCCAATCAGCCCCAGCATTTT. This sequence encodes CASTETGFANQPQHF.

The rearrangement links TRBV19 to TRBJ2-1; tentatively, D is TRBD2 (6 bases). This CDR3 comprises 13 residues. V dropped 6 bases and J dropped 3 bases, with 9 bases sitting between them. CDR1 and CDR2 from the germline V gene are LNHDA and SQIVND (reference sequence). CDR3 loop: CASSRGNYNEQFF. DNA for the CDR3: TGTGCCAGTAGCCGGGGGAACTACAATGAGCAGTTCTTC.

Written as DNA, the CDR3 is TGTGCCAGCAGCTCGGGGCAGAGCGGGAGGTGGTCAGATACGCAGTATTTT. As protein: CASSSGQSGRWSDTQYF. The chain joins TRBV13 to TRBJ2-3; TRBD2 aligns across 9 bases. The CDR3 spans 17 residues. With V trimmed by 4 bases and J by 4 bases, 12 bases remained unmatched. Germline CDR1 is PRHDT and CDR2 is FYEKMQ (reference sequence).

The genes are TRBV18 and TRBJ2-2, with 10 bases identical to TRBD2. The CDR3 runs to 16 residues. The ends lost 5 bases at V and 6 bases at J; junction bases unmatched: 9. Germline loops: CDR1 KGHSH, CDR2 LQKENI. This CDR3 reads CASSNAPSGGSGELFF. CDR3 nucleotides: TGTGCCAGCTCAAACGCCCCTAGCGGGGGATCCGGGGAGCTGTTTTTT.

V and J are TRBV19 and TRBJ2-7, with 8 positions matching TRBD1. The J call may be in error: the DNA end matches TRBJ2-5 better. The CDR3 has 15 residues. The germline V gene encodes CDR1 LNHDA and CDR2 SQIVND (reference sequence). CDR3 sequence: CASSIGQGAQETQYF. DNA of the CDR3: TGTGCCAGTAGTATTGGCCAGGGGGCCCAAGAGACCCAGTACTTC.

The CDR3 protein is CASTVAGITDTQYF. The DNA for the CDR3 is TGTGCCAGCACCGTAGCGGGGATCACAGATACGCAGTATTTT. The J gene is TRBJ2-3, the V gene TRBV5-6; 8 bases fit TRBD2. CDR1 and CDR2 (germline): SGHDT, YYEEEE. This CDR3 contains 14 residues. V gave up 6 bases and J gave up 2 bases; unmatched junction bases: 5.

V usage is TRBV5-6 and J usage is TRBJ2-7; D might be TRBD2 (6 bases). Trimming cost V 6 bases and J 4 bases, with 17 bases left between them. CDR1 is SGHDT, CDR2 YYEEEE, per germline. CDR3 size: 14 residues. CDR3 region: CASMVRGARYEQYF. DNA of the CDR3: TGTGCCAGCATGGTCCGCGGGGCCAGATACGAGCAGTACTTC.

The chain joins TRBV28 to TRBJ2-3; TRBD1 might be the D (6 bases). V shed 8 bases and J shed 6 bases, with 18 bases lying between them. CDR1 and CDR2 (germline): MDHEN, SYDVKM. The CDR3 sequence is 14 residues long. The CDR3: CASGLGGITDTQYF. CDR3 sequence (DNA): TGTGCCAGCGGCCTAGGGGGAATCACCGATACGCAGTATTTT.

The rearrangement uses TRBV29-1 and TRBJ1-1; D perhaps matches TRBD1 (6 bases). The CDR3 loop spans 14 amino acids. In germline, CDR1 is SQVTM, CDR2 ANQGSEA. V was trimmed by 6 bases and J by 3 bases, leaving 17 bases between them. The CDR3 bases are TGCAGCGTCGCCCTTGGGGGGGCTTACACTGAAGCTTTCTTT. It specifies CSVALGGAYTEAFF. The variable domain in full, with the rest retrieved from reference TRBV29-1 and TRBJ1-1, is SAVISQKPSRDICQRGTSLTIQCQVDSQVTMMFWYRQQPGQSLTLIATANQGSEATYESGFVIDKFPISRPNLTFSTLTVSNMSPEDSSIYLCSVALGGAYTEAFFGQGTRLTVV.

V is TRBV7-8 and J is TRBJ2-1, with 11 positions matching TRBD2. After removal of 1 base from V and 9 bases from J, the junction contained 8 bases not matched to a gene. Germline CDR1 is SGHVS and CDR2 is FQNEAQ. The CDR3 contains 16 residues. The CDR3 DNA reads as TGTGCCAGCAGCTTAGTAACTAGCGGGAGTTATGGTGAGCAGTTCTTC. This encodes CASSLVTSGSYGEQFF.

The chain is built from TRBV19 and TRBJ2-7; no firm D call. Germline V gene lookup returns CDR1 LNHDA and CDR2 SQIVND (reference sequence). This CDR3 is built from 16 residues. V shed 5 bases and J shed 2 bases, with 19 bases lying between them. CDR3 bases: TGTGCCAGTAGTCCTCGGTCGGCCCAGCGAGCCTACGAGCAGTACTTC. It is translated as CASSPRSAQRAYEQYF.